This T cell receptor beta chain was found in a study of cytomegalovirus exposure and HLA in healthy donors. Healthy bone marrow donors made up the donors. The PCR used 60 Vbeta and 13 Jbeta primers. Clones were read by immunoSEQ multiplex PCR, and TCRdb kept only the in-frame ones, dropping some. This table holds 100,000 or so clones, approximately 14% found once. CDR1 and CDR2 from the germline V gene are SQVTM and ANQGSEA. The V gene lost 4 bases and the J gene lost 4 bases, with 13 bases spanning the gap. The CDR3 contains 14 residues. This TCR derives from a female donor in good health and CMV-seronegative. The sample was PBMCs. V and J are TRBV29-1 and TRBJ2-2; possible D gene TRBD1, 6 bases. CDR3 sequence: CSVAGQGFTGELFF. The CDR3 nucleotides are TGCAGCGTTGCGGGACAAGGTTTCACCGGGGAGCTGTTTTTT.